This T cell receptor beta chain is drawn from a study of blood T cells in healthy people across ages. A J-beta primer mix and a sample-barcoded 5' primer were used in a second PCR of about 6 to 12 cycles. TCRdb re-derived calls from the 5' RACE reads in MiXCR, one entry per CDR3 protein. The data contain 1,800,000 or so distinct CDR3 sequences, about two fifths of them seen just once; the ten biggest clones take up more than 20%. Germline lookup yields CDR1 DFQATT and CDR2 SNEGSKA (reference sequence). Trimming at V came to 3 bases and at J to 7 bases, leaving 3 bases not matched to a gene. The CDR3 extends over 11 amino acids. This clonotype was counted ten times or more.

The sample comprised blood. The J gene is TRBJ2-7, the V gene TRBV20-1, with 7 positions matching TRBD2. The sequence was collected from a human donor in good health. CDR3 loop: CSARRGSEQYF. CDR3 nucleotide sequence: TGCAGTGCTAGGCGGGGGAGTGAGCAGTACTTC.